One and the same sample provided the 9 T cell receptor beta chains below, sequenced in a study of Ad26.COV2.S vaccination and SARS-CoV-2 variants. The table came from immunoSEQ multiplex PCR; TCRdb's copy has only in-frame clones and leaves some out. The sample contains fewer than 400,000 clones, more than 85% of which appear only once. The treatment is: over 15 received Ad26.COV2.S at low or high dose, single or two shots; several received placebo; per-sample allocation not given. Samples came from day 63 after the first vaccine or placebo injection. Here the sequenced sample was peripheral blood, taken in a trial of Ad26.COV2.S vaccine versus placebo. The receptor set was obtained from a person aged 18 to 59 who received the Ad26.COV2.S COVID-19 vaccine or a placebo.

The V call is TRBV7-9, the J call TRBJ2-2; maybe TRBD2 (6 bases). This CDR3 comprises 11 residues. CDR1 and CDR2 (germline): SEHNR, FQNEAQ (reference sequence). Trimming cost V 9 bases and J 7 bases, with 9 bases left between them. CDR3 nucleotide sequence: TGTGCCAGGGCGGGAATCGGGGAGCTGTTTTTT. It yields the protein CARAGIGELFF.

V and J are TRBV6-6 and TRBJ2-5; weak D call: TRBD1 (6 bases). CDR3 length equals 16 residues. CDR1 and CDR2 from the germline V gene are MNHNY and SVGAGI (reference sequence). Trimming left V 0 bases short and J 0 bases short, with 11 bases between. Here the CDR3 reads CASSYSGGRNQETQYF. The CDR3 nucleotides are TGTGCCAGCAGTTACTCAGGGGGACGGAACCAAGAGACCCAGTACTTC.

The chain employs TRBV5-1 and TRBJ2-2; D may correspond to TRBD1 or TRBD2 (5 bases each). V was trimmed by 4 bases and J by 9 bases, leaving 16 bases between them. Germline lookup yields CDR1 SGHRS and CDR2 YFSETQ. This CDR3 region has 14 residues. This CDR3 is CASSLGTIGRELFF. The CDR3 DNA sequence: TGCGCCAGCAGCCTCGGGACGATCGGCAGGGAGCTGTTTTTT. Combining the CDR3 with reference TRBV5-1 and TRBJ2-2 gives the whole variable domain KAGVTQTPRYLIKTRGQQVTLSCSPISGHRSVSWYQQTPGQGLQFLFEYFSETQRNKGNFPGRFSGRQFSNSRSEMNVSTLELGDSALYLCASSLGTIGRELFFGEGSRLTVL.

The chain joins TRBV5-8 to TRBJ1-5, with 7 bases identical to TRBD1. V shed 5 bases and J 4 bases; nucleotides not matched to a gene: 3. CDR3 length: 13 amino acids. CDR1 and CDR2 from the germline V gene are SGHTS and YDEGEE. The CDR3, as DNA: TGTGCCAGCAGTACAGGGGCGAATCAGCCCCAGCATTTT. Translation: CASSTGANQPQHF.

DNA of the CDR3: TGCGCCAGCAGTGAGTCGGGGGGAAATGGCTACACCTTC. It codes for CASSESGGNGYTF. The chain is built from TRBV10-1 and TRBJ1-2, with D possibly matching TRBD1 (5 bases). The germline V gene has CDR1 WNHNN and CDR2 SYGVQD (reference sequence). Trimming left V 0 bases short and J 6 bases short, with 8 bases between. The CDR3 covers 13 residues.

The V gene is TRBV2, the J gene TRBJ1-4, with D possibly matching TRBD1 (5 bases). Germline values: CDR1 SNHLY, CDR2 FYNNEI. This CDR3 has 15 residues. Trimming took off 0 bases at V and 7 bases at J, with 12 bases between the two ends. CDR3 amino acids: CASSEALGRVEKLFF. CDR3 nucleotides: TGTGCCAGCAGTGAAGCGCTGGGGCGGGTTGAAAAACTGTTTTTT.

The V and J genes are TRBV6-2 or TRBV6-3 and TRBJ2-5, with TRBD2 matching over 7 bases. The CDR3 spans 16 residues. Germline V gene data show CDR1 as MNHEY and CDR2 as SVGEGT. J was trimmed by 1 base and V by 2 bases; bases with no gene match: 7. The CDR3 DNA is TGTGCCAGCAGTTACCCAGCGGGGCTGATCCAAGAGACCCAGTACTTC. Translated, it gives CASSYPAGLIQETQYF.

The rearrangement joins TRBV7-9 to TRBJ2-3, with D tentatively TRBD2 (6 bases). The ends were cut back, 5 bases at V and 6 bases at J, with 9 bases in the middle. This CDR3 is built from 12 residues. Germline V lookup: CDR1 SEHNR, CDR2 FQNEAQ (reference sequence). This chain's CDR3 is CASSGDSDTQYF. For the CDR3, the DNA is TGTGCCAGCAGCGGGGACTCGGATACGCAGTATTTT. Complete variable domain (other parts from reference TRBV7-9 and TRBJ2-3): DTGVSQNPRHKITKRGQNVTFRCDPISEHNRLYWYRQTLGQGPEFLTYFQNEAQLEKSRLLSDRFSAERPKGSFSTLEIQRTEQGDSAMYLCASSGDSDTQYFGPGTRLTVL.

The genes are TRBV2 and TRBJ1-2, with D hard to call. Germline loops: CDR1 SNHLY, CDR2 FYNNEI. Between the trimmed V and J ends, which lost 10 bases and 6 bases, there was a span of 12 bases. This CDR3 region has 11 residues. The CDR3 region is CAIHLGDGYTF. The DNA of the CDR3 is TGTGCCATCCATTTAGGTGATGGCTACACCTTC. Full variable domain (rest looked up from reference TRBV2 and TRBJ1-2): EPEVTQTPSHQVTQMGQEVILRCVPISNHLYFYWYRQILGQKVEFLVSFYNNEISEKSEIFDDQFSVERPDGSNFTLKIRSTKLEDSAMYFCAIHLGDGYTFGSGTRLTVV.